Shown below are 5 T cell receptor beta chains from a single sample sequenced in a study of shared clonotypes between healthy human individuals. Only in-frame clones appear in the TCRdb table, and some are missing; sequencing was by immunoSEQ multiplex PCR. The repertoire holds 600,000 to 700,000 clones, with around 73% as singletons. Sample: memory CD4+ T cells sorted from blood. This sample's subset: CD45RA-negative fraction. Every receptor here comes from a woman aged 25 to 39 in good health.

V and J are TRBV7-8 and TRBJ2-7; maybe TRBD1 (6 bases). The length of the CDR3 is 15 residues. The V end was cut by 5 bases, the J end by 7 bases, with 21 bases between. Germline CDR1 reads SGHVS; CDR2 reads FQNEAQ. The CDR3 here is CASSTSWGQGEEQYF. The CDR3 bases are TGTGCCAGCAGCACCAGCTGGGGACAAGGGGAAGAGCAGTACTTC.

The genes are TRBV4-1 and TRBJ1-3; D is possibly TRBD1 (6 bases). V lost 1 base, J lost 0 bases, and 13 bases lay in between. CDR3 length: 17 residues. Germline V gene lookup returns CDR1 MGHRA and CDR2 YSYEKL. The CDR3, as DNA: TGCGCCAGCAGCCAAGTCCCGGACAGAGCCTCTGGAAACACCATATATTTT. It translates to CASSQVPDRASGNTIYF.

This clone was recorded many times. The chain carries TRBV6-5 and TRBJ2-7, with 11 bases fitting TRBD2. This CDR3 is built from 16 residues. Unmatched junction bases numbered 7, after V lost 4 bases and J lost 2 bases. Germline V gene lookup returns CDR1 MNHEY and CDR2 SVGAGI. This CDR3 is CASSFPGTSGTYEQYF. The CDR3 nucleotides are TGTGCCAGCAGTTTCCCCGGGACTAGCGGTACCTACGAGCAGTACTTC.

The chain couples TRBV2 to TRBJ2-7, with 9 bases identical to TRBD1. V lost 10 bases, J lost 5 bases, and 9 bases stayed unmatched. The germline CDR1 and CDR2 sequences are SNHLY and FYNNEI. The CDR3 runs 13 residues. The DNA of the CDR3 is TGTGCCAACAGCCGGGACAGGGTCCACGAGCAGTACTTC. Its translation: CANSRDRVHEQYF.

CDR3 sequence: CASRYSRGGNQPQHF. CDR3 coding DNA: TGTGCCAGTAGGTATAGCAGGGGTGGCAATCAGCCCCAGCATTTT. The chain joins TRBV19 to TRBJ1-5, with D perhaps matching TRBD1 (6 bases). The CDR3 is 15 residues long. V lost 6 bases to trimming and J lost 2 bases, with 14 bases between them. Germline V gene data show CDR1 as LNHDA and CDR2 as SQIVND (reference sequence).